The 9 T cell receptor beta chains below were found in one sample sequenced in a study of OX40 agonist ivuxolimab in advanced cancers. The repertoire was sequenced with immunoSEQ multiplex PCR; TCRdb's copy has only in-frame clones and lacks some. Of approximately 39,000 clones detected, around 80% appear once; the ten largest clones hold over 8.5%. This specimen was CD4+ or CD8+ T cells sorted from blood, taken in a trial of the OX40 agonist ivuxolimab. Receptors were obtained from an adult with an advanced solid tumor such as melanoma, head and neck, liver or kidney cancer.

The V and J genes are TRBV30 and TRBJ1-3; D ambiguous. Germline values: CDR1 GTSNPN, CDR2 SVGIG (reference sequence). The CDR3 extends over 13 amino acids. Deletions cut 4 bases from V and 2 bases from J, with 9 bases between. The CDR3 region has the DNA TGTGCCTGGAATGGTGGGGCTGGAAACACCATATATTTT. Encoded protein: CAWNGGAGNTIYF.

The chain links TRBV5-1 to TRBJ2-7; maybe TRBD1 (6 bases). This CDR3 has 16 residues. Trimming shortened V by 5 bases and J by 3 bases, and 21 bases separated the two germline ends. CDR1 and CDR2 (germline): SGHRS, YFSETQ. The CDR3 loop reads CASSFITGSRGYEQYF. In nucleotides, the CDR3 is TGCGCCAGCAGTTTTATAACAGGGAGTAGGGGCTACGAGCAGTACTTC. Using reference TRBV5-1 and TRBJ2-7 for the parts outside the CDR3, the full variable domain is KAGVTQTPRYLIKTRGQQVTLSCSPISGHRSVSWYQQTPGQGLQFLFEYFSETQRNKGNFPGRFSGRQFSNSRSEMNVSTLELGDSALYLCASSFITGSRGYEQYFGPGTRLTVT.

J is TRBJ2-2 and V is TRBV5-4; TRBD2 is a possible D gene (6 bases). Germline-derived CDR1 and CDR2 are SGHNT and YYREEE (reference sequence). Trimming removed 10 bases at V and 4 bases at J, with 14 bases between. This CDR3 contains 13 residues. CDR3 in DNA: TGTGCCCAGAGCGGGCCTTTCACCGGGGAGCTGTTTTTT. As protein: CAQSGPFTGELFF.

This chain joins TRBV5-5 and TRBJ2-7; D gene unclear. This CDR3 region has 12 residues. CDR1 and CDR2 from the germline V gene are SGHKS and YYEKEE (reference sequence). Trimming cost V 2 bases and J 5 bases, with 8 bases left between them. The CDR3 protein is CASSFRSNEQYF. CDR3 bases: TGTGCCAGCAGCTTCAGGTCGAACGAGCAGTACTTC. Looking up the rest from reference TRBV5-5 and TRBJ2-7 gives the full variable domain: DAGVTQSPTHLIKTRGQQVTLRCSPISGHKSVSWYQQVLGQGPQFIFQYYEKEERGRGNFPDRFSARQFPNYSSELNVNALLLGDSALYLCASSFRSNEQYFGPGTRLTVT.

This rearrangement joins TRBV11-2 to TRBJ1-2; tentatively, D is TRBD1 (5 bases). The germline V gene encodes CDR1 SGHAT and CDR2 FQNNGV. The CDR3 consists of 15 residues. Trimming took 4 bases from V and 8 from J, leaving 20 bases between them. This CDR3 is CASSSDGGWVGGYTF. In nucleotides, the CDR3 is TGTGCCAGCAGCTCCGATGGGGGGTGGGTTGGCGGCTACACCTTC.

The V gene is TRBV5-6, the J gene TRBJ2-5, with D possibly TRBD2 on 5 matching bases. TRBJ2-7 explains the end of the DNA better; the J call may be wrong. The CDR3 totals 15 residues. Per germline, CDR1 SGHDT and CDR2 YYEEEE. This chain's CDR3 is CASSLVASYSYEQYF. The CDR3 DNA reads TGTGCCAGCAGCTTGGTGGCTAGCTACTCCTACGAGCAGTACTTC.

The chain uses TRBV5-4 and TRBJ1-2; 8 bases map to TRBD1. V lost 3 bases to trimming and J lost 0 bases; unmatched junction nucleotides: 7. This CDR3 has 16 amino acids. Germline CDR1 SGHNT, CDR2 YYREEE (reference sequence). The CDR3 here is CASSSAGTGPNYGYTF. The CDR3 bases are TGTGCCAGCAGCTCGGCCGGGACAGGTCCTAACTATGGCTACACCTTC.

This clone has a single count. The chain employs TRBV10-3 and TRBJ2-3; 9 positions agree with TRBD1. There are 16 residues in the CDR3. Losses at the gene ends were 3 bases for V and 5 bases for J; bases not matched to a gene: 9. Germline V gives CDR1 ENHRY, CDR2 SYGVKD. The CDR3, as DNA: TGTGCCATCAGTGACCCGGGACAGGGTAGAAAAGATACGCAGTATTTT. Its translation is CAISDPGQGRKDTQYF.

The rearrangement uses TRBV27 and TRBJ2-7, with a tentative D call TRBD2 (6 bases). From germline, CDR1 is MNHEY and CDR2 SMNVEV (reference sequence). This CDR3 spans 17 amino acids. V was trimmed by 1 base and J by 0 bases, leaving 16 bases between them. CDR3 sequence (DNA): TGTGCCAGCAGTTTATTAGGAGGGGCTTATTACTCCTACGAGCAGTACTTC. Amino acid sequence: CASSLLGGAYYSYEQYF.